This is a list of T cell receptor beta chains from one sample in a study of breast tumors, draining lymph nodes, adjacent tissues. TCRdb recomputed calls from the multiplex PCR reads with MiXCR, one row per CDR3 protein. Of approximately 230,000 distinct CDR3 sequences listed, less than 40% are singletons. Material for sequencing was axillary lymph node tissue. The receptors come from a female donor with breast cancer. Some clones in this sample may be carry-over from other donors' samples. Both conserved end residues are part of each CDR3. D genes are given only for firm matches. The size of a clone is reported for some rows only, either as once, few or many, or as a class for expanded clones.

clone size	J gene	V gene	D gene	CDR3 DNA	CDR3 protein
many	TRBJ2-7	TRBV7-4	NA	TGTGCCAGCAGCCAGGGTAATGTCGAGCAGTACTTC	CASSQGNVEQYF
many	TRBJ2-3	TRBV5-1	NA	TGCGCAAGCCATGAAACTGGAGGGACAGATACGCAGTATTTT	CASHETGGTDTQYF
many	TRBJ2-1	TRBV5-1	TRBD2	TGCGCCAGCAGCTTCGGGACTAGCGCCTTCAATGAGCAGTTCTTC	CASSFGTSAFNEQFF
NA	TRBJ2-5	TRBV12-3/TRBV12-4	NA	TGTGCCAGCAGAAGGGGGGGCAGTGAGACCCAGTACTTC	CASRRGGSETQYF
NA	TRBJ2-2	TRBV7-7	TRBD2	TGTGCTAGCAGCCCGACCCAGCGGGAGAGGTCTTCCCGGGAGCTGTTTTTT	CASSPTQRERSSRELFF
many	TRBJ2-1	TRBV7-2	NA	TGTGCCAGCAGCCTCCGGGACACAGATTACAATGAGCAGTTCTTC	CASSLRDTDYNEQFF
many	TRBJ2-7	TRBV6-1	TRBD2	TGTGCCAGCAGCTACGGGACTAGCGGATACGAGCAGTACTTC	CASSYGTSGYEQYF
many	TRBJ2-3	TRBV29-1	NA	TGCAGCTTTATGGAGGGGGCAGTAGATACGCAGTATTTT	CSFMEGAVDTQYF
NA	TRBJ2-4	TRBV7-2	NA	TGTGCCAGCAGCCTCCCGGGTATTCAGTACTTC	CASSLPGIQYF
few	TRBJ1-2	TRBV6-5	NA	TGTGCCAGCAGTTACTCGCCGGGGATCATATATGGCTACACCTTC	CASSYSPGIIYGYTF
many	TRBJ2-3	TRBV7-3	NA	TGTGCCAGCAGCTTGGGGGCCGGTAGAGATACGCAGTATTTT	CASSLGAGRDTQYF
many	TRBJ2-5	TRBV4-1	NA	TGCGCCAGCAGCCAAGGGGCAGGTGGCGACCAAGAGACCCAGTACTTC	CASSQGAGGDQETQYF
NA	TRBJ1-3	TRBV28	NA	TGTGCCAGCAGTCCTTGGGACCTAGGAAACACCATATATTTT	CASSPWDLGNTIYF
many	TRBJ2-2	TRBV11-2	NA	TGTGCCAGCAGCTTAGGACTCAGTACCGGGGAGCTGTTTTTT	CASSLGLSTGELFF
NA	TRBJ2-6	TRBV7-3	NA	TGTGCCAGCAGGCGTGGGGCCAACGTCCTGACTTTC	CASRRGANVLTF
once	TRBJ2-3	TRBV15	NA	TGTGCCACCAGCAGAGATTCAGATTTT	CATSRDSDF
many	TRBJ1-5	TRBV6-6	TRBD1	TGTGCCAGCAGCCGGGGACAGGGAGTGGAACAGCCCCAGCATTTT	CASSRGQGVEQPQHF
NA	TRBJ1-2	TRBV5-5	NA	TGTGTCAGCAGCTATGGACCGGTCTATGGCTACACCTTC	CVSSYGPVYGYTF
NA	TRBJ1-4	TRBV20-1	NA	TGCAGTGCCCTGGGACAATCGCAACTGTTTTTT	CSALGQSQLFF
NA	TRBJ2-7	TRBV4-1	TRBD1	TGCGCCAGCAGCCCCAGTACCGTACCGGGACAGGGAGGCTACGAGCGGTACTTC	CASSPSTVPGQGGYERYF
many	TRBJ2-7	TRBV5-1	NA	TGCGCCAGCAGCCTAGTGAAAGACGAGCAGTACTTC	CASSLVKDEQYF
NA	TRBJ1-2	TRBV2	NA	TGTGCCGGTCCCGGGACGGCTAACTATGGCTACACCTTC	CAGPGTANYGYTF
many	TRBJ1-5	TRBV15	NA	TGTGCCACCAGCAGAGATCGAGGGGCTAGCAATCAGCCCCAGCATTTT	CATSRDRGASNQPQHF
few	TRBJ2-4	TRBV4-3	TRBD2	TGCGCCAGCAGCCAAGAAGGTGGGAGGGGTGCGAACATTCAGTACTTC	CASSQEGGRGANIQYF
few	TRBJ2-2	TRBV6-1	NA	TGTGCCAGCAGTGGACGTTCAGGGAGGAACACCGGGGAGCTGTTTTTT	CASSGRSGRNTGELFF
NA	TRBJ1-2	TRBV15	NA	TGTGCCACCAGCAGAGATGATACGTATGGCTACACCTTC	CATSRDDTYGYTF
many	TRBJ1-2	TRBV10-3	TRBD1	TGTGCCATCAAAAGGGTACAGGGGGTTAACTATGGCTACACCTTC	CAIKRVQGVNYGYTF
NA	TRBJ2-7	TRBV28	NA	TGTGCCAGCAATCCGACCGGGACAAACTACGAGCAGTACTTC	CASNPTGTNYEQYF
few	TRBJ1-5	TRBV30	NA	TGTGCCTGGGACCGTGGGGCGAACAATCAGCCCCAGCATTTT	CAWDRGANNQPQHF
many	TRBJ2-2	TRBV19	TRBD2	TGTGCCAGTAGGATGACTAGCGCGAACACCGGGGAGCTGTTTTTT	CASRMTSANTGELFF
many	TRBJ2-7	TRBV10-2	TRBD2	TGCGCCAGCAGGGCACTAGCGGGAGGGCAGTACGAGCAGTACTTC	CASRALAGGQYEQYF
NA	TRBJ2-2	TRBV20-1	TRBD2	TGTAGTACTTCGACGACTAGCGGGACACTGTCTTTT	CSTSTTSGTLSF
many	TRBJ2-1	TRBV9	TRBD2	TGTGCCAGCAGCGTAGGCCTGAGCGGGGGGTACTCCTACAATGAGCAGTTCTTC	CASSVGLSGGYSYNEQFF
many	TRBJ1-2	TRBV7-2	TRBD1	TGTGCCAGCAGCTTAGGAGTACAGGGGGCCAGCTATGGCTACACCTTC	CASSLGVQGASYGYTF
NA	TRBJ2-7	TRBV7-2	TRBD2	TGTGCCAGCAGCTTAGTTCCCCACCTAGCGGGAGTGGCGACCTACGAGCAGTACTTC	CASSLVPHLAGVATYEQYF
NA	TRBJ2-7	TRBV6-1	TRBD1	TGTGCCAGCAGTCAAGGGGGCAGCAACTACGAGCAGTACTTC	CASSQGGSNYEQYF
many	TRBJ1-6	TRBV5-6	NA	TGTGCCAGCAGCTTGAAGATTTCACCCCTCCACTTT	CASSLKISPLHF
once	TRBJ2-7	TRBV2	NA	TGTGCCACCGCTATAGAGGAGAACGAGCAGTACTTC	CATAIEENEQYF